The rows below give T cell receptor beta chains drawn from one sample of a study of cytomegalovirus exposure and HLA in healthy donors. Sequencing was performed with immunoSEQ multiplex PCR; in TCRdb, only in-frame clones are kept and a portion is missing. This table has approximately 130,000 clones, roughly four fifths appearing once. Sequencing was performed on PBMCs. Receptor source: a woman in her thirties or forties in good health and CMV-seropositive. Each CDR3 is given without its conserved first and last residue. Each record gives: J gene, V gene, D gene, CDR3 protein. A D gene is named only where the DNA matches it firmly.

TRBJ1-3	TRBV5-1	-	ASSLALRNRNTIY
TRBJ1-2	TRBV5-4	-	ASRRAGTTNYGYT
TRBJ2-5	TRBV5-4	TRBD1	ASSRRQGAFPSQETQY
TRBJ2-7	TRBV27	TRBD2	ASSLRWDGGRFYEQY
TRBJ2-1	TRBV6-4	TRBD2	ASTGGSNEQF
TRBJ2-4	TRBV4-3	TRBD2	ASSPSGSEDIQY
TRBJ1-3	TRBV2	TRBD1	ASSATGTGAGNTIY
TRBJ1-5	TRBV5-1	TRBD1	ASSAGQGENNQPQH
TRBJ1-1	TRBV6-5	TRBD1	ASSYPGQGAVEAF
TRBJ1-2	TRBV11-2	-	ASSRDSQFGRYT
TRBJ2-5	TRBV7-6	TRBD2	ASSLGWDYTKSNAQETQY
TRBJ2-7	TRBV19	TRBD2	ASSLKRESSYEQY